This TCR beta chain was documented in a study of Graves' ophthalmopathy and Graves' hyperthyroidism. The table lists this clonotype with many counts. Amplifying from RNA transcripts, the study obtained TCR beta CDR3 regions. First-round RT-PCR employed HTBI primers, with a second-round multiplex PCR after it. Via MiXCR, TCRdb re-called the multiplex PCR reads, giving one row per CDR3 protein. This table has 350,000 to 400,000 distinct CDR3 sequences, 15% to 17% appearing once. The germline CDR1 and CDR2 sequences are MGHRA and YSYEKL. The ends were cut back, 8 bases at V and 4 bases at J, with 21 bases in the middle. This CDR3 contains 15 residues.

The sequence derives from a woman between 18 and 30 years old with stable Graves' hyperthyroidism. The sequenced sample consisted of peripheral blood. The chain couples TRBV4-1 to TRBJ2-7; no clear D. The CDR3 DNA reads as TGCGCCAGCCGCCCGGTGGGCTCGACGTTATACGAGCAGTACTTC. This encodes CASRPVGSTLYEQYF.